Reported below is one TCR beta chain. Its specificity is not known. Adults of Caucasian background living in Nashville, Tennessee made up all donors. CD45RA+ naive and CD45RA-negative memory subsets were separated from CD4+ cells. Each subset's genomic DNA was shared equally among a number of immunoSEQ plates. Some clones are missing from TCRdb's copy, which holds only in-frame ones; the method was immunoSEQ multiplex PCR. The table lists approximately 1,500,000 clones, approximately 98% of them singletons. In germline, CDR1 is LGHNA, CDR2 YNFKEQ. The length of the CDR3 is 16 residues. With 1 base clipped from V and 8 bases from J, the junction kept 8 bases outside the gene matches. This sample stems from a study of shared clonotypes between healthy human individuals. Broader study findings: It was the few donors that limited the genetic and exposure-history diversity represented.

The J gene is TRBJ2-1, the V gene TRBV4-2; 10 nucleotides align to TRBD2. This receptor was taken from a man aged 30 to 39 in good health. The sample consisted of naive CD4+ T cells sorted from blood. Subset given: CD45RA+ positively selected. CDR3 in amino acids: CASSQVRAGGPDEQFF. CDR3 nucleotide sequence: TGTGCCAGCAGCCAAGTTCGAGCGGGAGGGCCCGATGAGCAGTTCTTC.